The 19 T cell receptor beta chains below come from one sample, sequenced in a study of blood T cell repertoires in COVID-19. Measured with immunoSEQ multiplex PCR; TCRdb has only the in-frame clones, and not every one. The sample contains about 140,000 clones, roughly 80% of which appear only once. The sequencing sample was made of peripheral blood. The receptor source for this set is a woman of 80 years or more in a cohort sampled during active or convalescent COVID-19.

V gene TRBV10-1 combines with J gene TRBJ2-7, with D perhaps TRBD1 (5 bases). Germline V gene data show CDR1 as WNHNN and CDR2 as SYGVQD (reference sequence). V lost 6 bases, J lost 0 bases, and 18 bases lay in between. CDR3 length: 16 amino acids. This CDR3 is CASRTETVLSSYEQYV. The DNA of the CDR3 is TGCGCCAGCAGGACGGAGACAGTTCTAAGCTCCTACGAGCAGTACGTC.

V and J are TRBV23-1 and TRBJ2-5, with TRBD1 matching over 10 bases. TRBV23-1 is placed among ORFs of uncertain function. The trim removed 2 bases at V and 4 bases at J, leaving 4 bases unmatched. This CDR3 comprises 15 residues. CDR3 DNA sequence: TGCGCCAGCAGTCAAGACAGGGACAGGGGAGAGACCCAGTACTTC. It is translated as CASSQDRDRGETQYF.

This chain connects TRBV23-1 to TRBJ2-7, with 11 bases matching TRBD1. TRBV23-1 counts as an open reading frame of uncertain function. The ends lost 4 bases at V and 3 bases at J; junction bases unmatched: 5. This CDR3 spans 15 amino acids. CDR3 in DNA: TGCGCCAGCAGTCCGTGGGACAGGGGGTACTACGAGCAGTACTTC. Protein sequence: CASSPWDRGYYEQYF.

The chain joins TRBV5-1 to TRBJ1-4; D uncertain. The CDR3 is made up of 12 amino acids. Germline CDR1 reads SGHRS; CDR2 reads YFSETQ. V was trimmed by 2 bases and J by 3 bases, leaving 2 bases between them. Here the CDR3 reads CASSFSNEKLFF. The CDR3 coding sequence is TGCGCCAGCAGCTTCTCTAATGAAAAACTGTTTTTT.

The CDR3 DNA follows: TGTGCCAGCTCACCACTGCGGGTTGGGGATTCTGAAGCTTTCTTT. Its translation: CASSPLRVGDSEAFF. This rearrangement joins TRBV18 to TRBJ1-1; no clear D. Germline CDR1 is KGHSH and CDR2 is LQKENI. Trimming shortened V by 1 base and J by 6 bases, and 15 bases separated the two germline ends. CDR3 length: 15 residues.

This chain joins TRBV15 and TRBJ2-3; tentatively, D is TRBD2 (6 bases). This CDR3 comprises 14 residues. CDR1 LNHNV and CDR2 YYDKDF come from the germline V gene (reference sequence). The V end was cut by 6 bases, the J end by 1 base, with 11 bases between. The CDR3 loop is CATRPWGGTDTQYF. In DNA form, the CDR3 reads TGTGCCACCAGACCTTGGGGGGGCACAGATACGCAGTATTTT.

The chain joins TRBV19 to TRBJ2-1, with 8 nucleotides matching TRBD2. The trim removed 10 bases at V and 8 bases at J, leaving 19 bases unmatched. Germline-derived CDR1 and CDR2 are LNHDA and SQIVND (reference sequence). The length of the CDR3 is 16 residues. The CDR3 DNA reads as TGTGCCACTCGCCCTCGGGGGGGGCCGACGGGGGATGAGCAGTTCTTC. It codes for CATRPRGGPTGDEQFF.

This chain joins TRBV5-4 and TRBJ2-7, with 10 bases lining up with TRBD1. The CDR3 loop spans 15 amino acids. The trim removed 5 bases at V and 5 bases at J, leaving 10 bases unmatched. In germline, CDR1 is SGHNT, CDR2 YYREEE (reference sequence). The CDR3 region is CASSPGQGVFDEQYF. As DNA, the CDR3 is TGTGCCAGCAGTCCTGGACAGGGGGTTTTCGACGAGCAGTACTTC.

This sequence joins TRBV28 and TRBJ2-2; no clear D gene. Germline CDR1 and CDR2: MDHEN and SYDVKM. The CDR3 consists of 12 residues. V was cut by 4 bases and J by 5 bases, with 5 bases left in between. The CDR3 reads CASSSLTGELFF. For the CDR3, the DNA is TGTGCCAGCAGTTCTCTTACCGGGGAGCTGTTTTTT.

The chain links TRBV7-9 to TRBJ2-1; 11 bases are a match to TRBD2. In germline, CDR1 is SEHNR, CDR2 FQNEAQ (reference sequence). V trimming: 5 bases; J trimming: 7 bases; junction bases outside the gene matches: 7. The CDR3 has 15 amino acids. The CDR3 region has the DNA TGTGCCAGCAGCCTTAGCGGGGGGGGTTTGAATGAGCAGTTCTTC. Amino acid sequence: CASSLSGGGLNEQFF.

This clone appeared once. The chain has TRBV5-1 and TRBJ2-7; possible D gene TRBD2, 5 bases. The CDR3 extends over 15 amino acids. CDR1 and CDR2 (germline): SGHRS, YFSETQ. V was shortened by 0 bases and J by 1 base, with 11 bases between the two germline ends. Written as DNA, the CDR3 is TGCGCCAGCAGCTTGGGGGGTACGGGGTCCTACGAGCAGTACGTC. Encoded protein: CASSLGGTGSYEQYV.

The chain links TRBV15 to TRBJ2-1; D perhaps matches TRBD1 (5 bases). Germline V gene sequence: CDR1 LNHNV, CDR2 YYDKDF (reference sequence). V was clipped by 4 bases and J by 8 bases, with 15 bases between them. This CDR3 is built from 14 residues. The DNA of the CDR3 is TGTGCCACCAGCATTGGTGGGGCCGGCCATGAGCAGTTCTTC. Translated: CATSIGGAGHEQFF.

This rearrangement joins TRBV5-6 to TRBJ1-3; D not certain. Germline-derived CDR1 and CDR2 are SGHDT and YYEEEE. CDR3 length: 15 residues. Trimming stripped 2 bases from V and 0 bases from J, with 9 bases between. CDR3 protein: CASSLPGSSGNTIYF. The CDR3 nucleotides read TGTGCCAGCAGCTTACCGGGGAGCTCTGGAAACACCATATATTTT.

This clone was seen once. The junction and the germline gene differ at one end; a read error may be behind it. Other DNA variants within this sample encode the same CDR3. The chain has TRBV27 and TRBJ2-7; TRBD2 might be the D (5 bases). This CDR3 has 14 amino acids. Germline CDR1 reads MNHEY; CDR2 reads SMNVEV (reference sequence). CDR3 in amino acids: CASSLLGSSNEQYF. Here the CDR3 DNA reads TGCGCCAGCAGTTTACTAGGCAGTTCAAATGAGCAGTACTTC.

The chain combines TRBV6-2 or TRBV6-3 with TRBJ2-1, with D hard to call. Looked up from germline, CDR1 is MNHEY and CDR2 is SVGEGT. Trimming shortened V by 4 bases and J by 5 bases, and 9 bases separated the two germline ends. CDR3 length equals 13 residues. The CDR3 here is CASSFSPDNEQFF. In nucleotides, the CDR3 is TGTGCCAGCAGTTTTAGTCCGGACAATGAGCAGTTCTTC.

This CDR3 reads CASSFDRYSNQPQHF. In nucleotides, the CDR3 is TGTGCCAGCAGTTTCGACAGGTATAGCAATCAGCCCCAGCATTTT. This rearrangement joins TRBV6-5 to TRBJ1-5; D might be TRBD1 (6 bases). CDR1 is MNHEY, CDR2 SVGAGI, per germline. The CDR3 is 15 residues long. Trimming shortened V by 4 bases and J by 0 bases, and 10 bases separated the two germline ends.

In DNA, the CDR3 is TGTGCCAGCAGTGAATCCGTGACAGCTTCATTCTACACCTTC. The encoded protein is CASSESVTASFYTF. The rearrangement uses TRBV6-1 and TRBJ1-2, with D maybe TRBD1 (5 bases). Germline V CDR1 and CDR2: MNHNS, SASEGT. With 2 bases removed from V and 10 bases from J, the gap between germline ends came to 17 bases. This CDR3 contains 14 residues.

The chain is built from TRBV28 and TRBJ1-1; D ambiguous. This CDR3 is 11 amino acids long. Germline loops: CDR1 MDHEN, CDR2 SYDVKM. V lost 2 bases and J lost 9, with 7 bases in between. Written as DNA, the CDR3 is TGTGCCAGCAGTTTACCTTCCCAAGCTTTCTTT. Its protein is CASSLPSQAFF.

This chain uses TRBV19 with TRBJ1-1; the match to TRBD1 covers 7 bases. CDR1 is LNHDA, CDR2 SQIVND, per germline (reference sequence). V shed 7 bases, J shed 0 bases, and the junction held 2 bases outside the gene matches. This CDR3 region has 13 residues. The CDR3 loop is CASKDRMNTEAFF. CDR3 coding DNA: TGTGCCAGTAAGGACAGGATGAACACTGAAGCTTTCTTT.